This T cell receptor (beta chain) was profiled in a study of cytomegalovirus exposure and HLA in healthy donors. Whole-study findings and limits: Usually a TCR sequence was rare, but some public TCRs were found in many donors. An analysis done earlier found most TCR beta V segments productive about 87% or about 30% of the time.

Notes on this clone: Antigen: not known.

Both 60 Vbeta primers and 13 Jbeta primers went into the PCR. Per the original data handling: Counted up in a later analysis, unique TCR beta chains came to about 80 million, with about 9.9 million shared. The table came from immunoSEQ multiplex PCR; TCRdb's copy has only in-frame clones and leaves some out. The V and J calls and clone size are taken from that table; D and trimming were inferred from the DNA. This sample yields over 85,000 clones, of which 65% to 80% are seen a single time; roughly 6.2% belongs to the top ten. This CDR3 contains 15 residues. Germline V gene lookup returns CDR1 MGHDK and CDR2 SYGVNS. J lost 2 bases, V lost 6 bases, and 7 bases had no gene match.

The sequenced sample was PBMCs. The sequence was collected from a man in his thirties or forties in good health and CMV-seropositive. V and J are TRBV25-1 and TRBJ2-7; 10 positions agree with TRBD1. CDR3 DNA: TGTGCCAGCAGCCACGACAGGGGGCAGACCTACGAGCAGTACTTC. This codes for CASSHDRGQTYEQYF.